The present entry profiles one T cell receptor beta chain with its context. The sample belongs to a study of T cell responses to AZD1222 COVID-19 vaccine. CDR3 length equals 15 residues. Germline values: CDR1 MNHNS, CDR2 SASEGT. The V and J ends lost 2 bases and 6 bases, in that order; junction bases with no gene match: 6. TCRdb keeps only in-frame clones here, not all; method: immunoSEQ multiplex PCR. The profile covers 150,000 to 200,000 clones, with around 90% appearing a single time and approximately 4% taken by the ten largest. This receptor was identified in an adult who received the MenACWY meningococcal vaccine as a control. The V and J genes are TRBV6-1 and TRBJ1-5; 8 positions agree with TRBD1. The sample in question was peripheral blood, obtained 28 days after the second dose of the MenACWY control vaccine. CDR3 sequence: CASSEQGAAGQPQHF. CDR3 bases: TGTGCCAGCAGTGAACAGGGGGCAGCAGGTCAGCCCCAGCATTTT.